This TCR beta chain was obtained from a study of immune heterogeneity within non-small cell lung tumors. Points from the study as a whole: Local clonality of T cells correlated moderately yet significantly with local tumor mutational burden (R roughly 0.37).

The CDR3 has 12 residues. Trimming removed 4 bases at V and 0 bases at J, with 3 bases between. Bulk tumor genomic DNA constituted the template, at around 600 ng per sample. Widely spaced biopsies, several per primary tumor, were obtained at surgery. Enrolled individuals presented with untreated, newly diagnosed non-small cell lung cancer and received curative surgery. It was with 32 V and 13 J primers that multiplex PCR amplified TCR beta CDR3. TCRdb ran MiXCR on the multiplex PCR reads and lists one entry per CDR3 protein. The sample carries around 30,000 distinct CDR3 sequences, under 35% recorded once. This clonotype has a count of ten or more. Its antigen is currently unknown.

The material sequenced was lung tumor tissue. The chain employs TRBV12-3 or TRBV12-4 and TRBJ1-1, with D hard to call. This sequence originates from a man aged 35-49 years with non-small cell lung cancer. The CDR3 sequence is CASSSMNTEAFF. The CDR3 DNA is TGTGCCAGCAGTTCAATGAACACTGAAGCTTTCTTT.